A single sample gave rise to the 11 T cell receptor beta chains below, sequenced in a study of glioma-infiltrating T cells after dendritic cell vaccination. Assay used: immunoSEQ multiplex PCR; TCRdb lists only in-frame clones, some missing. The data hold around 97,000 clones, with 81% observed a single time. The sequencing used blood, collected before dendritic cell vaccination. These receptors were collected from a human donor with glioblastoma.

This clone was seen a single time. The chain recombines TRBV21-1 with TRBJ1-2. TRBV21-1 is annotated as a pseudogene. The CDR3 covers 16 residues. CDR3 sequence reads: CASSPLGRTLNYGYTF. As DNA, the CDR3 is TGTGCCAGCAGCCCCCTGGGGAGGACCCTTAACTATGGCTACACCTTC.

The chain is built from TRBV2 and TRBJ1-2; D is ambiguous. CDR1 is SNHLY, CDR2 FYNNEI, per germline. V was shortened by 1 base and J by 2 bases, with 8 bases between the two germline ends. The CDR3 contains 14 residues. CDR3 loop: CASSEVGRNYGYTF. The CDR3, as DNA: TGTGCCAGCAGTGAAGTTGGCAGAAACTATGGCTACACCTTC.

This rearrangement joins TRBV19 to TRBJ2-3, with TRBD2 matching 10 bases. V was pared by 2 bases and J by 4 bases, with 0 bases of the junction left unmatched. Per the germline V gene, CDR1 is LNHDA and CDR2 is SQIVND (reference sequence). The CDR3 covers 14 residues. CDR3 nucleotides: TGTGCCAGTAGTATAAGCGGGGGGGCAGATACGCAGTATTTT. It is translated as CASSISGGADTQYF.

A remark on this clone: Other nucleotide sequences in the sample specify the same CDR3. The CDR3 loop reads CASSQRSGGTDTQYF. CDR3 in DNA: TGCGCCAGCAGCCAAAGATCAGGGGGCACAGATACGCAGTATTTT. The gene calls are TRBV4-1 and TRBJ2-3, with TRBD1 as a possible D gene (6 bases). The CDR3 has 15 amino acids. CDR1 is MGHRA and CDR2 is YSYEKL in the germline V gene. V lost 2 bases to trimming and J lost 1 base, with 10 bases between them.

V usage is TRBV6-6 and J usage is TRBJ1-4; 7 nucleotides align to TRBD1. This CDR3 comprises 16 residues. V was pared by 4 bases and J by 0 bases, with 5 bases of the junction left unmatched. The germline gives CDR1 MNHNY, CDR2 SVGAGI (reference sequence). The CDR3 reads CASSSRQGATNEKLFF. CDR3 nucleotides: TGTGCCAGCAGTTCTCGACAGGGCGCAACTAATGAAAAACTGTTTTTT.

The chain is built from TRBV23-1 and TRBJ2-3, with a tentative D call TRBD2 (6 bases). TRBV23-1 is identified as an open reading frame with a role that is uncertain. The V gene lost 0 bases and the J gene lost 1 base, with 14 bases spanning the gap. The CDR3 sequence is 17 residues long. CDR3 bases: TGCGCCAGCAGTCAATCGTGGAGGGTTCCCGGCACAGATACGCAGTATTTT. Protein product: CASSQSWRVPGTDTQYF.

The rearrangement joins TRBV5-4 to TRBJ1-3; 12 bases align to TRBD1. The V and J ends lost 3 bases and 2 bases, in that order; junction bases with no gene match: 6. Germline lookup yields CDR1 SGHNT and CDR2 YYREEE (reference sequence). The CDR3 contains 17 residues. CDR3 sequence reads: CASSYPGQGAAGNTIYF. The CDR3 DNA sequence: TGTGCCAGCAGCTATCCGGGACAGGGGGCGGCTGGAAACACCATATATTTT.

J is TRBJ1-3 and V is TRBV6-5, with no clear D. The CDR3 is 13 residues long. The V gene's germline CDR1 is MNHEY and CDR2 SVGAGI. V lost 7 bases and J lost 0, with 7 bases in between. CDR3 in amino acids: CASISDSGNTIYF. CDR3 DNA: TGTGCCAGCATATCAGACTCTGGAAACACCATATATTTT.

This chain connects TRBV7-9 to TRBJ2-1, with 10 bases matching TRBD2. The CDR3 totals 19 residues. CDR1 is SEHNR and CDR2 is FQNEAQ in the germline V gene (reference sequence). Trimming removed 2 bases from V and 7 bases from J; junction bases left unmatched: 17. The CDR3: CASSLQVSSSGGLMNEQFF. For the CDR3, the DNA is TGTGCCAGCAGCTTACAAGTATCTAGTAGCGGGGGGTTAATGAATGAGCAGTTCTTC. The complete variable domain, with remaining parts taken from reference TRBV7-9 and TRBJ2-1, reads DTGVSQNPRHKITKRGQNVTFRCDPISEHNRLYWYRQTLGQGPEFLTYFQNEAQLEKSRLLSDRFSAERPKGSFSTLEIQRTEQGDSAMYLCASSLQVSSSGGLMNEQFFGPGTRLTVL.

The chain uses TRBV4-3 and TRBJ2-7; D might be TRBD2 (5 bases). The CDR3 is 13 amino acids. In germline, CDR1 is LGHNA, CDR2 YSLEER. V was trimmed by 1 base and J by 2 bases, leaving 6 bases between them. CDR3 coding DNA: TGCGCCAGCAGCCAAGCGAGGGCCTACGAGCAGTACTTC. It is translated as CASSQARAYEQYF.

The chain links TRBV11-3 to TRBJ1-1, with D possibly being TRBD1 (6 bases). This CDR3 region has 14 residues. Germline V gene lookup returns CDR1 SGHNT and CDR2 YENEEA. The ends were cut back, 1 base at V and 4 bases at J, with 10 bases in the middle. For the CDR3, the DNA is TGTGCCAGCAGCTTAGGAGGGGGGGGCACTGAAGCTTTCTTT. Translating gives CASSLGGGGTEAFF.